The 32 T cell receptor beta chains given below trace back to one sample, sequenced in a study of breast tumors, draining lymph nodes, adjacent tissues. TCRdb passed the multiplex PCR reads through MiXCR, listing each CDR3 protein once. The sample has some 250,000 distinct CDR3 sequences, nearly 35% seen once. Samples came from axillary lymph nodes draining the breast cancer. Sample: axillary lymph node tissue. The receptors come from a female donor with breast cancer. Some clones in this sample may be carry-over from other donors' samples.

The chain combines TRBV18 with TRBJ2-5; 10 positions agree with TRBD2. After removal of 3 bases from V and 5 bases from J, the junction contained 12 bases not matched to a gene. Per the germline V gene, CDR1 is KGHSH and CDR2 is LQKENI. This CDR3 spans 17 amino acids. This chain's CDR3 is CASSPERGGRIWETQYF. Written as DNA, the CDR3 is TGTGCCAGCTCACCCGAGCGGGGGGGCCGGATTTGGGAGACCCAGTACTTC.

This clonotype was counted at least ten times. The chain combines TRBV5-1 with TRBJ2-3; 12 nucleotides align to TRBD2. Germline CDR1 and CDR2: SGHRS and YFSETQ. The CDR3 extends over 15 amino acids. J gave up 4 bases and V 7 bases, and 7 bases lay outside the gene matches. The CDR3 is CASAGLAGRADTQYF. DNA of the CDR3: TGCGCCAGCGCCGGACTAGCGGGGCGGGCAGATACGCAGTATTTT.

In regard to this clonotype: A read error is possible here, since a much larger clone lies one base away. The chain combines TRBV6-6 with TRBJ1-3, with TRBD1 as a possible D gene (5 bases). V lost 4 bases and J 1 base, leaving 17 bases between the germline ends. This CDR3 comprises 17 residues. CDR1 MNHNY and CDR2 SVGAGI come from the germline V gene (reference sequence). The CDR3 spells CASSSSLHRYSGNTIYF. As DNA, the CDR3 is TGTGCCAGCAGTTCCTCCCTGCACAGGTATTCTGGAAACACCATATATTTT.

In its sample, this clonotype was seen many times. The chain has TRBV20-1 and TRBJ2-5, with 7 bases lining up with TRBD2. CDR3 size: 17 residues. Germline trimming cut 0 bases from V and 2 bases from J; bases unmatched to any gene: 12. From germline, CDR1 is DFQATT and CDR2 SNEGSKA (reference sequence). The CDR3 loop is CSAREAVAGPFQETQYF. CDR3 DNA: TGCAGTGCTAGAGAGGCGGTAGCGGGCCCTTTTCAAGAGACCCAGTACTTC.

This clonotype occurred many times. Here the CDR3 DNA reads TGTGCCAGCAGTTACAGGGCCAGGGGAGAGGCAACTAATGAAAAACTGTTTTTT. It encodes CASSYRARGEATNEKLFF. The chain combines TRBV6-5 with TRBJ1-4; D may be TRBD1 (6 bases). Trimming left V 2 bases short and J 0 bases short, with 16 bases between. This CDR3 is built from 18 residues. Germline V gives CDR1 MNHEY, CDR2 SVGAGI.

The chain's CDR3 is CASSSLREGKNIQYF. In DNA form, the CDR3 reads TGTGCCAGCAGTTCTCTGCGGGAGGGGAAAAACATTCAGTACTTC. This chain connects TRBV6-6 to TRBJ2-4, with 9 nucleotides matching TRBD2. The V and J ends lost 4 bases and 4 bases, in that order; junction bases with no gene match: 5. The germline V gene encodes CDR1 MNHNY and CDR2 SVGAGI (reference sequence). The CDR3 consists of 15 residues.

Regarding this clonotype: Sequence at one end of the junction differs from germline and may be a read error. The chain uses TRBV7-2 and TRBJ2-4; D is possibly TRBD2 (5 bases). CDR1 is SGHTA and CDR2 is FQGNSA in the germline V gene. The CDR3 runs to 12 residues. CDR3 sequence reads: CAGRNRGNIQYF. CDR3 nucleotides: TGTGCCGGCAGGAACCGGGGAAACATTCAGTACTTC.

The rearrangement uses TRBV20-1 and TRBJ1-5; 8 nucleotides agree with TRBD1. The germline gives CDR1 DFQATT, CDR2 SNEGSKA (reference sequence). CDR3 length: 15 residues. V lost 7 bases and J lost 11; bases outside the gene matches: 19. The CDR3: CSVPPRPGGIETQHF. The CDR3 region has the DNA TGCAGTGTCCCACCCCGGCCAGGGGGCATAGAGACCCAGCATTTT.

Points on this clonotype: A read error may be the cause here, since a much bigger clone is one base away. Here the CDR3 reads CASSLDQATQYF. As DNA, the CDR3 is TGTGCCAGCAGCTTGGATCAAGCGACCCAGTACTTC. This chain links TRBV5-4 with TRBJ2-5, with D hard to call. Germline loops: CDR1 SGHNT, CDR2 YYREEE (reference sequence). The CDR3 spans 12 residues.

By share of the sample, this clonotype is medium-sized (0.01 to 0.1%). V usage is TRBV24-1 and J usage is TRBJ1-2, with no clear D. V was clipped by 3 bases and J by 2 bases, with 9 bases between them. Per germline, CDR1 KGHDR and CDR2 SFDVKD. This CDR3 comprises 14 residues. The chain's CDR3 is CATSDMTRNYGYTF. CDR3 DNA sequence: TGTGCCACCAGTGATATGACACGAAACTATGGCTACACCTTC.

This clonotype was counted at least ten times. This may be a read error: a much more frequent sequence differs by one nucleotide. This chain connects TRBV20-1 to TRBJ2-7, with 9 nucleotides matching TRBD2. This CDR3 has 13 amino acids. Germline CDR1 and CDR2: DFQATT and SNEGSKA (reference sequence). This CDR3 reads CSASNSGSYAQYF. Written as DNA, the CDR3 is TGCAGTGCTAGTAATAGCGGGAGTTACGCGCAGTACTTC.

This clonotype has a handful of counts. V usage is TRBV7-9 and J usage is TRBJ1-1; D gene uncertain. The V and J ends lost 3 bases and 6 bases respectively, with 5 bases between them. The CDR3 totals 11 residues. The V gene's germline CDR1 is SEHNR and CDR2 FQNEAQ (reference sequence). Written as DNA, the CDR3 is TGTGCCAGCAGCTTGCTGTCTGAAGCTTTCTTT. Encoded protein: CASSLLSEAFF.

This clonotype was seen repeatedly, ten times or more. The chain couples TRBV7-2 to TRBJ2-5, with 8 bases lining up with TRBD1. The junction had 5 bases not matched to a gene; V was cut back by 5 bases and J by 0 bases. Germline V gene lookup returns CDR1 SGHTA and CDR2 FQGNSA. This CDR3 has 15 residues. The CDR3 DNA sequence: TGTGCCAGCAGCCAGGACAGGGCGTACCAAGAGACCCAGTACTTC. Translation gives CASSQDRAYQETQYF.

The CDR3 DNA reads TGTGCCACCAGCAGAGATCAGGGAGGGGTAGCCAAAAACATTCAGTACTTC. Translating it yields CATSRDQGGVAKNIQYF. The chain has TRBV15 and TRBJ2-4; 7 bases agree with TRBD2. The CDR3 runs to 17 residues. From germline, CDR1 is LNHNV and CDR2 YYDKDF (reference sequence). V shed 0 bases, J shed 0 bases, and the junction held 5 bases outside the gene matches. Combining the CDR3 with reference TRBV15 and TRBJ2-4 gives the whole variable domain DAMVIQNPRYQVTQFGKPVTLSCSQTLNHNVMYWYQQKSSQAPKLLFHYYDKDFNNEADTPDNFQSRRPNTSFCFLDIRSPGLGDTAMYLCATSRDQGGVAKNIQYFGAGTRLSVL.

This clonotype occurred many times. This chain connects TRBV5-6 to TRBJ2-5; D unclear. The germline CDR1 and CDR2 sequences are SGHDT and YYEEEE. The V end was cut by 4 bases, the J end by 0 bases, with 13 bases between. The CDR3 length is 15 residues. The CDR3 sequence is CASSPGLGNQETQYF. As DNA, the CDR3 is TGTGCCAGCAGCCCGGGCCTTGGGAACCAAGAGACCCAGTACTTC.

This clonotype was detected many times. The V call is TRBV7-3, the J call TRBJ2-1; 9 bases are a match to TRBD1. J lost 2 bases, V lost 0 bases, and 5 bases had no gene match. This CDR3 contains 17 residues. CDR1 and CDR2 from the germline V gene are SGHTA and FQGTGA. This chain's CDR3 is CASSLTSGTGTYNEQFF. As DNA, the CDR3 is TGTGCCAGCAGCTTAACGAGTGGGACAGGGACCTACAATGAGCAGTTCTTC.

Concerning this clonotype: A clone one base away is much larger, so this may be a read error. V is TRBV11-1 and J is TRBJ2-2; D is ambiguous. Trimming removed 2 bases from V and 5 bases from J, with 18 bases in between. Germline loops: CDR1 SGHAT, CDR2 FQDESV (reference sequence). There are 17 residues in the CDR3. Here the CDR3 DNA reads TGTGCCAGCAGCTTACTTCGGGCGGCAGGTTCTACCGGGGAGCTGTTTTTT. As protein: CASSLLRAAGSTGELFF.

The CDR3 loop is CASSQDLAGTGGTGANVLTF. The CDR3 nucleotides read TGTGCCAGCAGCCAAGATCTAGCCGGGACAGGGGGGACCGGGGCCAACGTCCTGACTTTC. The V and J genes are TRBV4-2 and TRBJ2-6; TRBD1 matches at 11 bases. V gave up 0 bases and J gave up 4 bases; unmatched junction bases: 11. The CDR3 is 20 amino acids. The germline CDR1 and CDR2 sequences are LGHNA and YNFKEQ.

The chain links TRBV2 to TRBJ2-5, with TRBD1 matching over 11 bases. There are 15 residues in the CDR3. CDR1 is SNHLY and CDR2 is FYNNEI in the germline V gene. V lost 4 bases to trimming and J lost 1 base; unmatched junction nucleotides: 2. CDR3 DNA sequence: TGTGCCAGCAGTGGGACAGGGGGCTCCCAAGAGACCCAGTACTTC. Amino acid sequence: CASSGTGGSQETQYF.

The V gene is TRBV20-1, the J gene TRBJ1-1; D unclear. Trimming shortened V by 3 bases and J by 0 bases, and 2 bases separated the two germline ends. This CDR3 comprises 11 residues. Germline V gene data show CDR1 as DFQATT and CDR2 as SNEGSKA (reference sequence). CDR3 region: CSARMNTEAFF. CDR3 bases: TGCAGTGCTAGGATGAACACTGAAGCTTTCTTT.

This clonotype came up many times. The chain has TRBV12-3 or TRBV12-4 and TRBJ2-1; 16 bases are shared with TRBD2. The CDR3 runs to 16 residues. After removal of 5 bases from V and 9 bases from J, the junction contained 7 bases not matched to a gene. The CDR3 nucleotides are TGTGCCAGCAGTCCGGGACTAGCGGGGGGGCCGGTTGAGCAGTTCTTC. Its translation is CASSPGLAGGPVEQFF.

There are a few counts of this clonotype. DNA of the CDR3: TGTGCCAGCAGCTTAGCGCTAAGAGGGAGGACTGAAGCTTTCTTT. Translation: CASSLALRGRTEAFF. The rearrangement links TRBV7-2 to TRBJ1-1; D gene uncertain. V lost 0 bases and J 5 bases, leaving 13 bases between the germline ends. The CDR3 has 15 amino acids. Germline CDR1 reads SGHTA; CDR2 reads FQGNSA.

This clonotype was found many times. V gene TRBV20-1 combines with J gene TRBJ1-5; 8 nucleotides match TRBD1. Per the germline V gene, CDR1 is DFQATT and CDR2 is SNEGSKA (reference sequence). Trimming took 6 bases from V and 3 from J; bases not matched to a gene: 7. CDR3 length equals 14 residues. CDR3 in amino acids: CSARQGTDNQPQHF. The CDR3 DNA reads as TGCAGTGCCAGACAGGGGACGGACAATCAGCCCCAGCATTTT.

As concerns this clonotype: This may stem from a read error, because a much larger clone lies one nucleotide away. The chain couples TRBV20-1 to TRBJ2-3; TRBD1 agrees at 7 bases. The CDR3 has 15 residues. Germline CDR1 is DFQATT and CDR2 is SNEGSKA (reference sequence). The CDR3 spells CSATRGISSTDTKYF. The CDR3 region has the DNA TGCAGTGCTACCAGGGGGATCTCTAGCACAGATACGAAGTATTTT.

Ten or more counts support this clonotype. The chain employs TRBV7-6 and TRBJ2-5; TRBD2 matches 8 bases. The ends lost 2 bases at V and 1 base at J; junction bases unmatched: 3. Germline loops: CDR1 SGHVS, CDR2 FNYEAQ. This CDR3 has 15 amino acids. CDR3 sequence: CASSLRGGFQETQYF. CDR3 coding DNA: TGTGCCAGCAGCTTACGCGGGGGGTTCCAAGAGACCCAGTACTTC. The full variable domain, rest sourced from reference TRBV7-6 and TRBJ2-5, is GAGVSQSPRYKVTKRGQDVALRCDPISGHVSLYWYRQALGQGPEFLTYFNYEAQQDKSGLPNDRFSAERPEGSISTLTIQRTEQRDSAMYRCASSLRGGFQETQYFGPGTRLLVL.

There are many counts of this clonotype. This chain connects TRBV12-5 to TRBJ2-3; D unresolved. The CDR3 length is 16 residues. Germline lookup yields CDR1 LGHNT and CDR2 FRNRAP. The ends were cut back, 4 bases at V and 0 bases at J, with 14 bases in the middle. Here the CDR3 reads CASGSRAMGSTDTQYF. The CDR3 region has the DNA TGTGCTAGTGGTTCTCGGGCTATGGGGAGCACAGATACGCAGTATTTT.

This clonotype was detected many times. This chain joins TRBV11-1 and TRBJ1-4; D may be TRBD1 (5 bases). Germline V gene lookup returns CDR1 SGHAT and CDR2 FQDESV (reference sequence). The germline V and J ends were trimmed by 3 bases and 3 bases, with 11 bases remaining between them. CDR3 length: 15 amino acids. The CDR3 DNA reads TGTGCCAGCAGCTTGAGTGCGGGGGCTAATGAAAAACTGTTTTTT. Translating it yields CASSLSAGANEKLFF.

This clonotype was detected ten times or more. The V call is TRBV12-3 or TRBV12-4, the J call TRBJ1-5, with a weak D call TRBD1 (5 bases). The CDR3 spans 15 residues. V was trimmed by 6 bases and J by 2 bases, leaving 14 bases between them. The CDR3 loop is CASRPGPGGNQPQHF. Here the CDR3 DNA reads TGTGCCAGCAGACCTGGACCGGGGGGCAATCAGCCCCAGCATTTT.

This clonotype was counted ten times or more. This chain connects TRBV2 to TRBJ2-3; 13 bases are shared with TRBD2. The CDR3 is made up of 16 amino acids. The germline V gene has CDR1 SNHLY and CDR2 FYNNEI. V was clipped by 6 bases and J by 4 bases; unmatched bases: 7. CDR3 nucleotides: TGTGCCAGCAGCGGACTAGCGGGAGCCGTCGCAGATACGCAGTATTTT. Its translation: CASSGLAGAVADTQYF.

This clonotype was seen at least ten times. The chain links TRBV4-3 to TRBJ2-1; 8 bases line up with TRBD1. The CDR3 loop spans 18 amino acids. J was trimmed by 4 bases and V by 0 bases; bases with no gene match: 11. Germline V gene data show CDR1 as LGHNA and CDR2 as YSLEER. The CDR3 sequence: CASSQDWSPGGAYNEQFF. The CDR3 nucleotides are TGCGCCAGCAGCCAAGATTGGTCCCCAGGGGGCGCTTACAATGAGCAGTTCTTC.

This clonotype came up many times. The rearrangement links TRBV4-3 to TRBJ1-5, with D unclear. This CDR3 is 15 amino acids long. The V and J ends lost 0 bases and 3 bases respectively, with 9 bases between them. CDR1 and CDR2 from the germline V gene are LGHNA and YSLEER. This chain's CDR3 is CASSQDPQNNQPQHF. CDR3 in DNA: TGCGCCAGCAGCCAAGACCCACAGAACAATCAGCCCCAGCATTTT.

The count of this clonotype is one. The gene calls are TRBV5-6 and TRBJ1-2, with TRBD1 as a possible D gene (5 bases). The CDR3 is made up of 14 amino acids. Germline loops: CDR1 SGHDT, CDR2 YYEEEE. V lost 4 bases and J 6 bases, leaving 16 bases between the germline ends. Here the CDR3 reads CASSAQQAEDGYTF. The CDR3 DNA sequence: TGTGCCAGCAGCGCACAACAGGCTGAGGATGGCTACACCTTC. Full variable domain (outside the CDR3, taken from reference TRBV5-6 and TRBJ1-2): DAGVTQSPTHLIKTRGQQVTLRCSPKSGHDTVSWYQQALGQGPQFIFQYYEEEERQRGNFPDRFSGHQFPNYSSELNVNALLLGDSALYLCASSAQQAEDGYTFGSGTRLTVV.